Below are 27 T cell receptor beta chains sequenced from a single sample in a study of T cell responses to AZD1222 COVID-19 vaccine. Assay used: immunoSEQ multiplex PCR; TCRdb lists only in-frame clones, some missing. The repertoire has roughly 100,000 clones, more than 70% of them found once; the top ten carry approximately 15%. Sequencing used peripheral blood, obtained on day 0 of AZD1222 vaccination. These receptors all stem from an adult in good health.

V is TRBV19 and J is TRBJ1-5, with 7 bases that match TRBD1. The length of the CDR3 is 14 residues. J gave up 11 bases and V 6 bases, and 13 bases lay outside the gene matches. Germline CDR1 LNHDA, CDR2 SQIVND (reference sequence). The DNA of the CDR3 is TGTGCCAGTAGCCGTGACAGGGATCTACGGGCCCAGCATTTT. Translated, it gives CASSRDRDLRAQHF.

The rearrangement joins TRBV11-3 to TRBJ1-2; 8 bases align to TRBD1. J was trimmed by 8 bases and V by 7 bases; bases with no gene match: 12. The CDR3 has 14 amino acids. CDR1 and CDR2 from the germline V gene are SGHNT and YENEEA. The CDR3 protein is CASTSGQGVGGYTF. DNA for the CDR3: TGTGCCAGCACCTCCGGACAGGGAGTGGGAGGCTACACCTTC.

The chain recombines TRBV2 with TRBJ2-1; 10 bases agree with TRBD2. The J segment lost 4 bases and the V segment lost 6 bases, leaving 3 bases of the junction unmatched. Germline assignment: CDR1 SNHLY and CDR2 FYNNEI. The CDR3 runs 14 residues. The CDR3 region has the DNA TGTGCCAGCAGGCTAGCGGGAGTTTACAATGAGCAGTTCTTC. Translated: CASRLAGVYNEQFF.

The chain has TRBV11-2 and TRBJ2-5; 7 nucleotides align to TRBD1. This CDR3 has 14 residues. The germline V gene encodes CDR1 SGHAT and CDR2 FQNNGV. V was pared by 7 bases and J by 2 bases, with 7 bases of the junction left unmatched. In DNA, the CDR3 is TGTGCCAGCACCACACCGGGACAGCAAGAGACCCAGTACTTC. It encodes CASTTPGQQETQYF.

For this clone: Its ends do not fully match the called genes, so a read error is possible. The CDR3 DNA reads TGTGCCAGCAGCATAGCGATTCGGACAGGGGATTCACCCCTCCACTTT. As protein: CASSIAIRTGDSPLHF. This chain connects TRBV7-6 to TRBJ1-6, with 9 bases that match TRBD1. Germline loops: CDR1 SGHVS, CDR2 FNYEAQ. This CDR3 is 16 amino acids long. The full variable domain, completed using reference TRBV7-6 and TRBJ1-6, is GAGVSQSPRYKVTKRGQDVALRCDPISGHVSLYWYRQALGQGPEFLTYFNYEAQQDKSGLPNDRFSAERPEGSISTLTIQRTEQRDSAMYRCASSIAIRTGDSPLHFGNGTRLTVT.

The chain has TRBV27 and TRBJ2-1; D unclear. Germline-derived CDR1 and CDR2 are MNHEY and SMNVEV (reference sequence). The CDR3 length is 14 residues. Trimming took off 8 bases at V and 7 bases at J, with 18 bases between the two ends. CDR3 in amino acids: CASLSLVRRNEQFF. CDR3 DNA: TGTGCCAGCTTGAGTTTGGTCCGGAGAAATGAGCAGTTCTTC.

The CDR3 bases are TGTGCCAGCGGGAGGACAGGGAGGACCGGGGAGCTGTTTTTT. Its protein is CASGRTGRTGELFF. The rearrangement uses TRBV6-5 and TRBJ2-2; 8 bases agree with TRBD1. Germline V lookup: CDR1 MNHEY, CDR2 SVGAGI. V lost 8 bases to trimming and J lost 5 bases; unmatched junction nucleotides: 7. The CDR3 spans 14 residues.

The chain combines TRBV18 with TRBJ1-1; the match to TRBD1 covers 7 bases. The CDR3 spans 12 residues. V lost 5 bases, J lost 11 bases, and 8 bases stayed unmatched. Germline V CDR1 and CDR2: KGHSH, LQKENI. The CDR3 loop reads CASSNTGDGAFF. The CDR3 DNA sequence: TGTGCCAGCTCAAACACAGGGGATGGGGCTTTCTTT.

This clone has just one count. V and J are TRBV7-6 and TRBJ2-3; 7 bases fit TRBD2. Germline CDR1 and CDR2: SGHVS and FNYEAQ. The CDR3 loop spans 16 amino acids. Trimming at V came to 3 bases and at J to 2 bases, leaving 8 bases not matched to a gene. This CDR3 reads CASSFLASGPTDTQYF. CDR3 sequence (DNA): TGTGCCAGCAGCTTTTTGGCTAGCGGACCCACAGATACGCAGTATTTT.

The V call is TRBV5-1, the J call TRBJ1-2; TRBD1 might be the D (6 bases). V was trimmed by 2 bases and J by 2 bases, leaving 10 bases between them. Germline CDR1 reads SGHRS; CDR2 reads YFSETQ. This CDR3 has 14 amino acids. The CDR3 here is CASSLMGQNYGYTF. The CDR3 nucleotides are TGCGCCAGCAGCTTAATGGGACAAAACTATGGCTACACCTTC. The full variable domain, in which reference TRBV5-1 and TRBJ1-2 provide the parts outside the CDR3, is KAGVTQTPRYLIKTRGQQVTLSCSPISGHRSVSWYQQTPGQGLQFLFEYFSETQRNKGNFPGRFSGRQFSNSRSEMNVSTLELGDSALYLCASSLMGQNYGYTFGSGTRLTVV.

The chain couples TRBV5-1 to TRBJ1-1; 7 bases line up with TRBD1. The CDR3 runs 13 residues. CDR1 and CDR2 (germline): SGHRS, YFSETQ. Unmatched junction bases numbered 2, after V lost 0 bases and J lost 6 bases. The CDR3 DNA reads TGCGCCAGCAGCTTGGAGGGGGCTTCTGAAGCTTTCTTT. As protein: CASSLEGASEAFF.

CDR3 protein: CASSPQVSGANVLTF. CDR3 sequence (DNA): TGTGCCAGCAGCCCCCAGGTCTCTGGGGCCAACGTCCTGACTTTC. This chain links TRBV11-3 with TRBJ2-6; D unclear. The germline V gene has CDR1 SGHNT and CDR2 YENEEA. V was cut by 5 bases and J by 0 bases, with 8 bases left in between. The CDR3 runs to 15 residues.

The CDR3 DNA follows: TGCAGTGCCCCCCCCTTGGGCTACACCTTC. It codes for CSAPPLGYTF. V gene TRBV20-1 combines with J gene TRBJ1-2, with D unclear. The CDR3 consists of 10 residues. V was pared by 6 bases and J by 8 bases, with 10 bases between. Germline assignment: CDR1 DFQATT and CDR2 SNEGSKA (reference sequence).

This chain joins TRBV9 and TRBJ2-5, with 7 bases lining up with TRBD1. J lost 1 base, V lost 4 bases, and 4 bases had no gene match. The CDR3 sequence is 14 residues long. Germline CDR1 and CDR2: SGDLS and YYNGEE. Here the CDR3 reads CASSFGDSQETQYF. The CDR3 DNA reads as TGTGCCAGCAGCTTTGGGGACAGCCAAGAGACCCAGTACTTC.

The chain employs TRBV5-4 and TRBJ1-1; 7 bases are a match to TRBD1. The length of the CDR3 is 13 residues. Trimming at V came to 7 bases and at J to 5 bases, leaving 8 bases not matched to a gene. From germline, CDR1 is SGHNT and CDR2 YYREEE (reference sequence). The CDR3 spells CASSGGGWTEAFF. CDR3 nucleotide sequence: TGTGCCAGCTCGGGAGGGGGCTGGACTGAAGCTTTCTTT. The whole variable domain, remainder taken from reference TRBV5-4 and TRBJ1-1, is ETGVTQSPTHLIKTRGQQVTLRCSSQSGHNTVSWYQQALGQGPQFIFQYYREEENGRGNFPPRFSGLQFPNYSSELNVNALELDDSALYLCASSGGGWTEAFFGQGTRLTVV.

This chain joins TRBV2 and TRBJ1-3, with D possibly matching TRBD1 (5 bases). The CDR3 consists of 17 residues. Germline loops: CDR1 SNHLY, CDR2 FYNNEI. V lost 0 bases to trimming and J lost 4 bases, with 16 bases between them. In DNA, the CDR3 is TGTGCCAGCAGTGAAGCGCTTCTACGGGGCAGAGGAAACACCATATATTTT. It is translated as CASSEALLRGRGNTIYF.

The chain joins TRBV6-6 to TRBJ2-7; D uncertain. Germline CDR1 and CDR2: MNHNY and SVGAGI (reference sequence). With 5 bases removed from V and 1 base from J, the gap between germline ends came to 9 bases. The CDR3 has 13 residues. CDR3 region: CASSPQSSYEQYV. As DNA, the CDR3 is TGTGCCAGCAGTCCTCAGTCTTCCTACGAGCAGTACGTC.

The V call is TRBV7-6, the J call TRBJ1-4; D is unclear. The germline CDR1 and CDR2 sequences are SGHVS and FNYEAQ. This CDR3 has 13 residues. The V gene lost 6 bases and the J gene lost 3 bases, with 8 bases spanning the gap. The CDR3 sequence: CASSYSSNEKLFF. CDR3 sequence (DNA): TGTGCCAGCAGTTACAGTTCTAATGAAAAACTGTTTTTT.

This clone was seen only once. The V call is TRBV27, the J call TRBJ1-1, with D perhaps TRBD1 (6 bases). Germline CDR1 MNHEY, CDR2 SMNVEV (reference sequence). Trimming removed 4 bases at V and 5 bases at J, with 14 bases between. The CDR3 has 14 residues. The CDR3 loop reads CASSSTTGLTEAFF. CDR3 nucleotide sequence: TGTGCCAGCAGTTCAACCACAGGGTTGACTGAAGCTTTCTTT.

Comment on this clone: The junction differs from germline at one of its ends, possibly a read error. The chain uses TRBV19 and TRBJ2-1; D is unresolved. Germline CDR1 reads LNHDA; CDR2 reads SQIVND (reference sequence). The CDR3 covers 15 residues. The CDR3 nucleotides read TGTGCCAGTAGTGTAGATCCCAACCGCGTCAATGAGCAGTTCTTC. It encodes CASSVDPNRVNEQFF.

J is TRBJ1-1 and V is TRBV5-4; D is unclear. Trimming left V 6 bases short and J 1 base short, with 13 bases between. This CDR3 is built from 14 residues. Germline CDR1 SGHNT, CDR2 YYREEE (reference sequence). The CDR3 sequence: CASNSPGANTEAFF. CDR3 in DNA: TGTGCCAGCAACTCGCCAGGTGCGAACACTGAAGCTTTCTTT.

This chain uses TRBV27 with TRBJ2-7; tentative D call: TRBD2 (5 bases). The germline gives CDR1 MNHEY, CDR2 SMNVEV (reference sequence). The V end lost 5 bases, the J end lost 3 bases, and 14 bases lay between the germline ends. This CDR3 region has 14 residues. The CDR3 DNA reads TGTGCCAGCAGTCCCGTAGCGATGTACTACGAGCAGTACTTC. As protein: CASSPVAMYYEQYF.

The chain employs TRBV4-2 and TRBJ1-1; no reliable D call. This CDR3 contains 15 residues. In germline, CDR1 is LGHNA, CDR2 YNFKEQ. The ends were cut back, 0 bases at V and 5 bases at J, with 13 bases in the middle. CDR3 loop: CASSQDKGPSTEAFF. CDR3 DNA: TGTGCCAGCAGCCAAGATAAGGGCCCGAGTACTGAAGCTTTCTTT.

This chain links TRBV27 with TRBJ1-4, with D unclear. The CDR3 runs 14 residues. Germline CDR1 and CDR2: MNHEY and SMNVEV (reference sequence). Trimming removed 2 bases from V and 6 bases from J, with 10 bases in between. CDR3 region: CASSLEGYDEKLFF. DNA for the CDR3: TGTGCCAGCAGTTTAGAGGGTTATGATGAAAAACTGTTTTTT.

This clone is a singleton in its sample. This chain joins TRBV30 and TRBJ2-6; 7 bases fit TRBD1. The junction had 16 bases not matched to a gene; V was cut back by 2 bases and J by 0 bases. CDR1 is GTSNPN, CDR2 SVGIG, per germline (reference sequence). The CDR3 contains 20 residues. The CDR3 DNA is TGTGCCTGGAGTAAGGGGGCCGGGGTTTACACCTTCTCTGGGGCCAACGTCCTGACTTTC. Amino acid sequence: CAWSKGAGVYTFSGANVLTF.

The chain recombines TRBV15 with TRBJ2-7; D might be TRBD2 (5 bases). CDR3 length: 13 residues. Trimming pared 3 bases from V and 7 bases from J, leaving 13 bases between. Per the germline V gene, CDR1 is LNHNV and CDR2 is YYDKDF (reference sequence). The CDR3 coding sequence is TGTGCCACCAGCAGGGGAGCCCTGGGGGAGCAGTACTTC. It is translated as CATSRGALGEQYF.

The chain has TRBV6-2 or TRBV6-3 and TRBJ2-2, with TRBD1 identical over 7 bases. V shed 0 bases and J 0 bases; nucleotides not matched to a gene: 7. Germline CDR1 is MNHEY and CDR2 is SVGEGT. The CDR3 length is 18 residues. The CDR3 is CASSYSLGGLANTGELFF. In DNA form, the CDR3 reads TGTGCCAGCAGTTACTCGTTAGGGGGCCTCGCGAACACCGGGGAGCTGTTTTTT.